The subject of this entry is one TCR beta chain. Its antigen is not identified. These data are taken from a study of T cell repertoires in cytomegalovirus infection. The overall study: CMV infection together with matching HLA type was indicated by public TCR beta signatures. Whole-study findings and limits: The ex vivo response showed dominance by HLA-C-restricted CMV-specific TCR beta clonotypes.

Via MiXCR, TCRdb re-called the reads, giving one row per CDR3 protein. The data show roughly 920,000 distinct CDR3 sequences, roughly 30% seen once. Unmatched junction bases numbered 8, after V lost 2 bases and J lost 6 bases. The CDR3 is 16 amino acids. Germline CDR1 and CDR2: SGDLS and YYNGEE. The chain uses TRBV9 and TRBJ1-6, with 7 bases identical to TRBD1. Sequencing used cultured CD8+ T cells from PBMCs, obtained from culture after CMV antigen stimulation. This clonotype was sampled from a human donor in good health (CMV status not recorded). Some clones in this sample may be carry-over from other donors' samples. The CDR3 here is CASSVRGGDPNSPLHF. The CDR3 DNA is TGTGCCAGCAGCGTGAGAGGGGGCGACCCTAATTCACCCCTCCACTTT.